These T cell receptor beta chains were read from a single sample in a study of cytomegalovirus exposure and HLA in healthy donors. The assay was immunoSEQ multiplex PCR, and TCRdb's table has in-frame clones only and misses some. In the table there are about 160,000 clones, over 70% of which are singletons. The material sequenced was PBMCs. Source of these receptors: a woman aged 25 to 39 in good health and CMV-seronegative. Both conserved end residues are part of each CDR3. The order of the fields is V gene, J gene, clone size, D gene, CDR3 protein, CDR3 DNA. D genes are given only for firm matches. Clone size appears in some rows only: once, few, many, or a class for an expanded clone.

TRBV7-2	TRBJ2-2	.	TRBD2	CASSLGPGGGNTGELFF	TGTGCCAGCAGCCTGGGGCCCGGGGGGGGGAACACCGGGGAGCTGTTTTTT
TRBV19	TRBJ1-5	.	TRBD1	CASIRDRGSNQPQHF	TGTGCCAGTATCAGGGACAGGGGAAGCAATCAGCCCCAGCATTTT
TRBV7-8	TRBJ2-7	few	.	CVSKQKPAYEQYF	TGTGTTAGCAAGCAGAAGCCGGCATACGAGCAGTACTTC
TRBV2	TRBJ1-5	.	TRBD1	CASTLTPGGGQPQHF	TGTGCCAGCACCTTGACCCCAGGGGGTGGTCAGCCCCAGCATTTT
TRBV7-8	TRBJ1-1	few	.	CASSPEPGITEAFF	TGTGCCAGCAGCCCAGAACCGGGGATCACTGAAGCTTTCTTT
TRBV9	TRBJ2-3	few	.	CASSFRDNTDTQYF	TGTGCCAGCAGCTTCAGGGATAACACAGATACGCAGTATTTT
TRBV19	TRBJ2-5	.	TRBD2	CASPRIGLVQETQYF	TGTGCCAGCCCTAGGATCGGACTAGTTCAAGAGACCCAGTACTTC
TRBV28	TRBJ2-7	few	TRBD1	CASSLWWTGAYEQYF	TGTGCCAGCAGTTTATGGTGGACAGGGGCCTACGAGCAGTACTTC
TRBV6-5	TRBJ2-4	.	TRBD1	CASSPTGINSQYF	TGTGCCAGCAGCCCGACAGGGATTAACAGTCAGTACTTC
TRBV13	TRBJ2-1	few	TRBD2	CASSLGRGLHEQFF	TGTGCCAGCAGCTTAGGGCGGGGGTTGCATGAGCAGTTCTTC
TRBV5-1	TRBJ2-7	once	.	CASSLGGVQDEQYF	TGCGCCAGCAGCTTGGGGGGCGTTCAGGACGAGCAGTACTTC
TRBV7-9	TRBJ1-4	few	.	CASSSRTAQTGKLFF	TGTGCCAGCAGCTCTCGGACAGCCCAAACCGGGAAACTGTTTTTT
TRBV7-2	TRBJ2-2	once	.	CASSLGVGLAHTGELFF	TGTGCCAGCAGCTTAGGGGTGGGCCTAGCGCACACCGGGGAGCTGTTTTTT
TRBV5-4	TRBJ2-5	.	TRBD1	CASSFPGGETQYF	TGTGCCAGCAGCTTTCCAGGGGGTGAGACCCAGTACTTC
TRBV5-4	TRBJ2-3	.	TRBD1	CASSLLVSGTGSTDTQYF	TGTGCCAGCAGCTTGCTAGTCTCCGGGACAGGGTCCACAGATACGCAGTATTTT
TRBV4-1	TRBJ2-1	.	TRBD2	CASSPGGGANEQFF	TGCGCCAGCAGCCCCGGCGGGGGGGCCAATGAGCAGTTCTTC
TRBV18	TRBJ2-2	few	TRBD1	CASSPPIPGQGSSTGELFF	TGTGCCAGCTCACCACCCATTCCGGGACAGGGATCAAGCACCGGGGAGCTGTTTTTT
TRBV15	TRBJ2-7	.	.	CATSPYGQSYEQYF	TGTGCCACCAGCCCCTACGGACAGTCCTACGAGCAGTACTTC
TRBV2	TRBJ1-1	.	TRBD1	CASSPRGPRTVVNTEAFF	TGTGCCAGCAGCCCCAGGGGGCCGCGTACAGTAGTGAACACTGAAGCTTTCTTT
TRBV29-1	TRBJ1-1	.	.	CSVSGDVGTEAFF	TGCAGCGTGTCAGGGGACGTGGGTACTGAAGCTTTCTTT
TRBV7-9	TRBJ2-1	.	TRBD1	CASSFVGQAKSYNEQFF	TGTGCCAGCAGCTTTGTGGGACAGGCCAAGTCCTACAATGAGCAGTTCTTC
TRBV7-9	TRBJ1-6	.	.	CSSSRETLHF	TGTTCCAGCAGCCGGGAAACCCTCCACTTT
TRBV5-1	TRBJ2-3	.	TRBD1	CASSLEQGSDTQYF	TGCGCCAGCAGCTTGGAACAGGGGTCAGATACGCAGTATTTT
TRBV6-1	TRBJ2-7	.	TRBD1	CASSQGTGMLYEQYF	TGTGCCAGCAGTCAAGGGACAGGGATGCTCTACGAGCAGTACTTC
TRBV19	TRBJ1-3	.	.	CASSNRGSGNTIYF	TGTGCCAGTAGTAATCGGGGGTCCGGAAACACCATATATTTT
TRBV28	TRBJ2-5	.	TRBD1	CASSLGAGGKETQYF	TGTGCCAGCAGTTTAGGGGCAGGGGGTAAAGAGACCCAGTACTTC
TRBV6-5	TRBJ1-1	.	.	CASISSGGYTEAFF	TGTGCCAGCATCTCCTCCGGGGGTTACACTGAAGCTTTCTTT
TRBV9	TRBJ2-2	.	.	CASSVGQVGELFF	TGTGCCAGCAGCGTAGGACAGGTCGGGGAGCTGTTTTTT
TRBV7-3	TRBJ2-1	.	.	CASSASPGGEQFF	TGTGCCAGCAGCGCCTCGCCCGGGGGTGAGCAGTTCTTC